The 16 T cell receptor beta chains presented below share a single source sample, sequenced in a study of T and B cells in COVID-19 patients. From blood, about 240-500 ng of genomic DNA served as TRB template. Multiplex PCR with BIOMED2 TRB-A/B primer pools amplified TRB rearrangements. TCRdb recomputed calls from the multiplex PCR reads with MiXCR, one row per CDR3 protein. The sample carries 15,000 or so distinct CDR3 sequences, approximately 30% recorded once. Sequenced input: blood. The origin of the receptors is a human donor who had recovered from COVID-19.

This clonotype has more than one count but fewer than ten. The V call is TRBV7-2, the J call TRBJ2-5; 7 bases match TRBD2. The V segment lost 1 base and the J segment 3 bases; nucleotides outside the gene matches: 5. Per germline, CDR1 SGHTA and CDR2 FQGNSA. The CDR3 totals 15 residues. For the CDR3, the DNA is TGTGCCAGCAGCTTAGGCGGGGGACCGAAAGAGACCCAGTACTTC. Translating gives CASSLGGGPKETQYF.

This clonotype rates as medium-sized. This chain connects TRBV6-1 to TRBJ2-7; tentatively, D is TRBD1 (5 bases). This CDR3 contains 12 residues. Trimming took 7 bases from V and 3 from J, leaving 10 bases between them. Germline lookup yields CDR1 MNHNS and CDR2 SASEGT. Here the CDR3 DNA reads TGTGCCAGCACTTTAAGGGGCTACGAGCAGTACTTC. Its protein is CASTLRGYEQYF.

The CDR3 here is CASSKVTIESGELFF. As DNA, the CDR3 is TGTGCCAGCAGCAAGGTAACCATTGAAAGCGGGGAGCTGTTTTTT. The J gene is TRBJ2-2, the V gene TRBV21-1. TRBV21-1 is deemed a pseudogene. The CDR3 totals 15 residues.

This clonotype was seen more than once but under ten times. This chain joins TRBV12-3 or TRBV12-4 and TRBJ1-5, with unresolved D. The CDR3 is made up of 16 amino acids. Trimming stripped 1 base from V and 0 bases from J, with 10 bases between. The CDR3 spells CASSLDRGYSNQPQHF. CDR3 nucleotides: TGTGCCAGCAGTTTAGATCGAGGATATAGCAATCAGCCCCAGCATTTT.

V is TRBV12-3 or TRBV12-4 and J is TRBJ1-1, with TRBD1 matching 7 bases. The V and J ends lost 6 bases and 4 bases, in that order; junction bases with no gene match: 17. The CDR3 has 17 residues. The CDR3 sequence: CASSRMGGRGFGTEAFF. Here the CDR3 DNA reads TGTGCCAGCAGCCGGATGGGTGGCAGGGGGTTTGGCACTGAAGCTTTCTTT.

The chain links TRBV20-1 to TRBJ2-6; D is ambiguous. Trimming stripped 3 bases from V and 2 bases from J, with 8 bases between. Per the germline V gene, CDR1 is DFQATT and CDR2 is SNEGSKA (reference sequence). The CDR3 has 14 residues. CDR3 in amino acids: CSASPGTGANVLTF. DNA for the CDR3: TGCAGTGCTAGTCCAGGCACTGGGGCCAACGTCCTGACTTTC.

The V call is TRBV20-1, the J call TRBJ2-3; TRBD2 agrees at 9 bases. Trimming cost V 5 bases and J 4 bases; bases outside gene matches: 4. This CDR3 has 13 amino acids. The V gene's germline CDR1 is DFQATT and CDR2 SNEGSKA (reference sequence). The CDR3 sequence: CSAPRGGSDTQYF. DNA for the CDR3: TGCAGTGCTCCGCGGGGGGGGTCAGATACGCAGTATTTT.

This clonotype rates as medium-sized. CDR3 nucleotide sequence: TGCAGCGTTGTGGCAAGCTCCTATAATTCACCCCTCCACTTT. It specifies CSVVASSYNSPLHF. The V and J genes are TRBV29-1 and TRBJ1-6; D gene ambiguous. Trimming shortened V by 4 bases and J by 0 bases, and 7 bases separated the two germline ends. The germline gives CDR1 SQVTM, CDR2 ANQGSEA. The CDR3 spans 14 residues.

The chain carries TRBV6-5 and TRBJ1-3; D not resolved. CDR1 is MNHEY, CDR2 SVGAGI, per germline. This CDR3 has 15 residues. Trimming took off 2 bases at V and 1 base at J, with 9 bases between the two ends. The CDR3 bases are TGTGCCAGCAGTTACGAATGGGGATCTGGAAACACCATATATTTT. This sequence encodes CASSYEWGSGNTIYF.

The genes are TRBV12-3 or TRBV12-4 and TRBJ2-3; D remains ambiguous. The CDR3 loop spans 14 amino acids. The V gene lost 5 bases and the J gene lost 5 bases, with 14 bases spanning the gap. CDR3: CASSVGLPGDTQYF. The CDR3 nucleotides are TGTGCCAGCAGTGTCGGCTTGCCGGGAGATACGCAGTATTTT.

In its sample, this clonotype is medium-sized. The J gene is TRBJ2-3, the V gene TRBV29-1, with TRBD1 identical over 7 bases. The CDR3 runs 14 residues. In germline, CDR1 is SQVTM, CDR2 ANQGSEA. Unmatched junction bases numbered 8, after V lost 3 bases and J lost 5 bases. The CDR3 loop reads CSVDTGDMGDTQYF. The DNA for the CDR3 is TGCAGCGTTGATACAGGGGATATGGGAGATACGCAGTATTTT.

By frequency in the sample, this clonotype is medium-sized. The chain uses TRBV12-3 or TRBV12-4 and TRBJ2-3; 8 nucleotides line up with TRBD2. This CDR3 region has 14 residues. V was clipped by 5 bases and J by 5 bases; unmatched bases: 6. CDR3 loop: CASSPSGQEDTQYF. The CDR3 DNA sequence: TGTGCCAGCAGTCCTAGCGGGCAGGAAGATACGCAGTATTTT.

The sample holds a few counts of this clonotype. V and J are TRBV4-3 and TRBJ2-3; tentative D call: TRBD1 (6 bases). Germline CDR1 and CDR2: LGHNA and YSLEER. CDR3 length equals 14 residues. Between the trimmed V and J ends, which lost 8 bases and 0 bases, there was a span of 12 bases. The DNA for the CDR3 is TGCGCCAGCCGACGACAGGTTAGCACAGATACGCAGTATTTT. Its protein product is CASRRQVSTDTQYF.

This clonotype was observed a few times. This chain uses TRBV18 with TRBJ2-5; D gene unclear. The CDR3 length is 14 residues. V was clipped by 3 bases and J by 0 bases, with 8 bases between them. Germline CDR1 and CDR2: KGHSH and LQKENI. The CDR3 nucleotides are TGTGCCAGCTCACCTAACTCGTACCAAGAGACCCAGTACTTC. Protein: CASSPNSYQETQYF.

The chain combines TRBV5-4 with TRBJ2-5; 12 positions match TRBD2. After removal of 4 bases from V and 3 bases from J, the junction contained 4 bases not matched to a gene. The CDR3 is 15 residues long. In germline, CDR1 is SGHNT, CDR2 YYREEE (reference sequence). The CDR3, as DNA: TGTGCCAGCAGCCATCGACTAGCGGGGGAAGAGACCCAGTACTTC. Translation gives CASSHRLAGEETQYF.

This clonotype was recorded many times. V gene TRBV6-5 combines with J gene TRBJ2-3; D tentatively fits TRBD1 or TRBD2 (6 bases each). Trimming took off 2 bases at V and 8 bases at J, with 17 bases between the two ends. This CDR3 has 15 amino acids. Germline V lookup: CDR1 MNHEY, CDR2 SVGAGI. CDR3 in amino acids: CASSYPARGDATQYF. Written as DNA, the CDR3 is TGTGCCAGCAGTTACCCGGCGAGGGGGGACGCTACGCAGTATTTT.